Listed below are T cell receptor beta chains from one sample, sequenced in a study of long-term antiretroviral therapy in people with HIV. The method was immunoSEQ multiplex PCR; TCRdb's version includes in-frame clones alone and lacks a portion of them. The sample records tens of thousands of clones, around 85% being singletons. Sequencing was performed on unsorted PBMCs, taken 1.5 years after starting antiretroviral therapy. The origin of the receptors is a man aged 25-45 years with HIV. CDR3s include the opening cysteine and the closing phenylalanine or tryptophan. D genes are given only for firm matches. Size values are once, few and many counts, or a class for expanded clones, and some rows have none.

CDR3: CASSPLAGGSDTQYF
DNA: TGTGCCAGCAGCCCTTTAGCGGGAGGGTCAGATACGCAGTATTTT
J: TRBJ2-3
V: TRBV5-6
D: TRBD2
size: NA

CDR3: CASSESTRREKLFF
DNA: TGTGCCAGCAGTGAATCAACCAGAAGGGAAAAACTGTTTTTT
J: TRBJ1-4
V: TRBV6-1
D: NA
size: NA

CDR3: CASSYSTGAEAFF
DNA: TGTGCCAGCAGTTACTCGACAGGGGCGGAAGCTTTCTTT
J: TRBJ1-1
V: TRBV6-5
D: TRBD1
size: NA

CDR3: CASSLGRTGGKYF
DNA: TGTGCCAGCAGCTTGGGAAGGACAGGGGGGAAGTACTTC
J: TRBJ2-7
V: TRBV13
D: TRBD1
size: NA

CDR3: CASSQLTSGRAQETQYF
DNA: TGTGCCAGCAGCCAACTTACTAGCGGGAGGGCCCAAGAGACCCAGTACTTC
J: TRBJ2-5
V: TRBV4-2
D: TRBD2
size: NA

CDR3: CASSMWQESNQPQHF
DNA: TGTGCCAGTAGTATGTGGCAGGAGAGCAATCAGCCCCAGCATTTT
J: TRBJ1-5
V: TRBV19
D: NA
size: NA

CDR3: CASSWPTGTSGPTGELFF
DNA: TGTGCCAGCAGCTGGCCCACCGGGACTAGCGGGCCCACCGGGGAGCTGTTTTTT
J: TRBJ2-2
V: TRBV7-2
D: TRBD2
size: NA

CDR3: CASSQSSRDANTEAFF
DNA: TGTGCCAGCAGCCAATCATCGCGTGATGCGAACACTGAAGCTTTCTTT
J: TRBJ1-1
V: TRBV4-2
D: NA
size: NA

CDR3: CASSRNRNNEQFF
DNA: TGTGCCAGCAGCCGAAACAGAAACAATGAGCAGTTCTTC
J: TRBJ2-1
V: TRBV7-2
D: NA
size: NA

CDR3: CASSKGLAGGSYNEQFF
DNA: TGTGCCAGTAGTAAAGGACTAGCGGGAGGATCGTACAATGAGCAGTTCTTC
J: TRBJ2-1
V: TRBV19
D: TRBD2
size: NA

CDR3: CASSPSPGNPFEQYF
DNA: TGCGCCAGCAGCCCTTCACCGGGTAATCCTTTCGAGCAGTACTTC
J: TRBJ2-7
V: TRBV4-3
D: NA
size: NA

CDR3: CASSLVGDRRSSYNSPLHF
DNA: TGTGCCAGCAGCTTAGTAGGGGACAGGAGAAGCTCCTATAATTCACCCCTCCACTTT
J: TRBJ1-6
V: TRBV7-9
D: TRBD1
size: few

CDR3: CSVVVTGTGLYEQYF
DNA: TGCAGCGTCGTCGTCACAGGGACGGGCCTCTACGAGCAGTACTTC
J: TRBJ2-7
V: TRBV29-1
D: NA
size: NA

CDR3: CASSYTRGGDTDTQYF
DNA: TGCGCCAGCAGCTATACCAGGGGTGGTGACACAGATACGCAGTATTTT
J: TRBJ2-3
V: TRBV5-1
D: NA
size: NA

CDR3: CASGRFGRSDEQFF
DNA: TGTGCTAGTGGACGATTTGGACGGAGCGATGAGCAGTTCTTC
J: TRBJ2-1
V: TRBV12-5
D: NA
size: NA

CDR3: CASSLGPIGSGNTIYF
DNA: TGTGCCAGCAGCTTAGGGCCAATAGGCTCTGGAAACACCATATATTTT
J: TRBJ1-3
V: TRBV7-3
D: NA
size: few

CDR3: CASRQGADYGYTF
DNA: TGTGCCAGCCGACAGGGGGCCGACTATGGCTACACCTTC
J: TRBJ1-2
V: TRBV6-1
D: TRBD1
size: NA

CDR3: CASSQATGGLNSPLHF
DNA: TGTGCCAGCAGCCAAGCCACAGGGGGTTTGAATTCACCCCTCCACTTT
J: TRBJ1-6
V: TRBV4-2
D: TRBD1
size: NA

CDR3: CASGLGRANTEAFF
DNA: TGTGCTAGTGGTTTGGGCCGGGCAAACACTGAAGCTTTCTTT
J: TRBJ1-1
V: TRBV12-5
D: NA
size: NA

CDR3: CASSATGLAGEQETQYF
DNA: TGTGCCAGCAGTGCTACTGGACTAGCGGGAGAACAAGAGACCCAGTACTTC
J: TRBJ2-5
V: TRBV2
D: TRBD2
size: NA

CDR3: CASSEGGTSGISTDTQYF
DNA: TGTGCCAGCAGTGAAGGAGGGACTAGCGGGATTAGCACAGATACGCAGTATTTT
J: TRBJ2-3
V: TRBV2
D: TRBD2
size: once

CDR3: CASSSRLAVGNEQFF
DNA: TGCGCCAGCAGCTCAAGACTAGCGGTTGGGAATGAGCAGTTCTTC
J: TRBJ2-1
V: TRBV5-1
D: TRBD2
size: NA

CDR3: CASSLVADSPYEQYF
DNA: TGTGCCAGCAGCTTAGTTGCCGATAGTCCCTACGAGCAGTACTTC
J: TRBJ2-7
V: TRBV11-2
D: NA
size: NA

CDR3: CASSRSWTAATNEKLFF
DNA: TGTGCCAGCAGCCGCTCCTGGACAGCCGCAACTAATGAAAAACTGTTTTTT
J: TRBJ1-4
V: TRBV4-2
D: NA
size: NA

CDR3: CASSLRGPTDTQYF
DNA: TGTGCCAGCAGTCTGCGAGGTCCCACAGATACGCAGTATTTT
J: TRBJ2-3
V: TRBV2
D: NA
size: NA

CDR3: CASSPGVLATNEKLFF
DNA: TGCGCCAGCAGCCCGGGTGTACTCGCAACTAATGAAAAACTGTTTTTT
J: TRBJ1-4
V: TRBV5-1
D: NA
size: NA

CDR3: CASSFGADYEQYF
DNA: TGTGCCAGCAGTTTTGGTGCCGACTACGAGCAGTACTTC
J: TRBJ2-7
V: TRBV27
D: NA
size: NA

CDR3: CASSSGWSAGGNTGELFF
DNA: TGTGCCAGCAGCTCAGGCTGGTCGGCGGGAGGGAACACCGGGGAGCTGTTTTTT
J: TRBJ2-2
V: TRBV5-4
D: TRBD2
size: NA

CDR3: CASTSNYGYTF
DNA: TGTGCCTCGACCTCTAACTATGGCTACACCTTC
J: TRBJ1-2
V: TRBV30
D: NA
size: NA

CDR3: CASSPRQGFDTGELFF
DNA: TGTGCCAGCAGCCCCCGACAGGGTTTTGACACCGGGGAGCTGTTTTTT
J: TRBJ2-2
V: TRBV11-3
D: TRBD1
size: NA

CDR3: CASSQAGMGNQPQHF
DNA: TGCGCCAGCAGCCAAGCAGGGATGGGCAATCAGCCCCAGCATTTT
J: TRBJ1-5
V: TRBV4-3
D: NA
size: medium-sized

CDR3: CASSTPRRGSDTQYF
DNA: TGTGCCAGTAGCACCCCTCGGCGAGGGTCAGATACGCAGTATTTT
J: TRBJ2-3
V: TRBV19
D: NA
size: NA

CDR3: CASSQGGAEQYF
DNA: TGTGCCAGCAGCCAAGGCGGGGCCGAGCAGTACTTC
J: TRBJ2-7
V: TRBV14
D: NA
size: NA

CDR3: CASSLNGAEETQYF
DNA: TGCGCCAGCAGCTTGAATGGGGCCGAAGAGACCCAGTACTTC
J: TRBJ2-5
V: TRBV5-1
D: NA
size: NA

CDR3: CASSQDRDRGNYGYTF
DNA: TGCGCCAGCAGCCAAGATAGGGACAGGGGAAACTATGGCTACACCTTC
J: TRBJ1-2
V: TRBV4-3
D: TRBD1
size: NA

CDR3: CASSQGWQDNEQFF
DNA: TGCGCCAGCAGCCAAGGTTGGCAAGACAATGAGCAGTTCTTC
J: TRBJ2-1
V: TRBV4-3
D: NA
size: NA

CDR3: CASSYGHSYEQYF
DNA: TGTGCCAGTAGTTATGGACACTCCTACGAGCAGTACTTC
J: TRBJ2-7
V: TRBV19
D: NA
size: NA

CDR3: CASSLRQKRNGYTF
DNA: TGTGCCAGCAGCCTGCGACAGAAAAGGAATGGCTACACCTTC
J: TRBJ1-2
V: TRBV28
D: NA
size: NA

CDR3: CASSLGRQETQYF
DNA: TGCGCCAGCAGCTTAGGCAGACAAGAGACCCAGTACTTC
J: TRBJ2-5
V: TRBV5-1
D: NA
size: NA

CDR3: CASSRRAGAHVTDTQYF
DNA: TGTGCCAGTAGTAGGAGGGCAGGGGCTCACGTAACAGATACGCAGTATTTT
J: TRBJ2-3
V: TRBV19
D: NA
size: NA

CDR3: CASSFPPGLLPYEQYF
DNA: TGTGCCAGCAGCTTCCCTCCGGGGCTTCTCCCGTACGAGCAGTACTTC
J: TRBJ2-7
V: TRBV11-1
D: NA
size: once

CDR3: CAWSAGGTYEQYF
DNA: TGTGCCTGGAGTGCTGGCGGAACCTACGAGCAGTACTTC
J: TRBJ2-7
V: TRBV30
D: NA
size: NA

CDR3: CAGGGLAGANEQFF
DNA: TGTGCCGGGGGAGGACTAGCGGGAGCCAATGAGCAGTTCTTC
J: TRBJ2-1
V: TRBV28
D: TRBD2
size: NA

CDR3: CASSWGRTYEQYF
DNA: TGTGCCAGCAGCTGGGGACGGACCTACGAGCAGTACTTC
J: TRBJ2-7
V: TRBV7-2
D: NA
size: NA

CDR3: CSVFAGVSGYTF
DNA: TGCAGCGTCTTTGCAGGGGTCTCTGGCTACACCTTC
J: TRBJ1-2
V: TRBV29-1
D: NA
size: few

CDR3: CASSQEGTSGSLSEQFF
DNA: TGCGCCAGCAGCCAAGAGGGGACTAGCGGGAGTCTGAGTGAGCAGTTCTTC
J: TRBJ2-1
V: TRBV4-1
D: TRBD2
size: NA

CDR3: CASSLRGDGMNTEAFF
DNA: TGTGCCAGCAGCTTGCGGGGCGACGGAATGAACACTGAAGCTTTCTTT
J: TRBJ1-1
V: TRBV5-4
D: NA
size: once

CDR3: CASSLAGGGEETQYF
DNA: TGTGCCAGCAGCTTAGCCGGCGGCGGGGAAGAGACCCAGTACTTC
J: TRBJ2-5
V: TRBV7-9
D: NA
size: NA

CDR3: CASSLVVDYNEQFF
DNA: TGCGCCAGCAGCTTGGTTGTAGACTACAATGAGCAGTTCTTC
J: TRBJ2-1
V: TRBV5-1
D: NA
size: NA

CDR3: CASSAGQNTEAFF
DNA: TGTGCCAGCAGTGCGGGACAGAACACTGAAGCTTTCTTT
J: TRBJ1-1
V: TRBV2
D: NA
size: few

CDR3: CASSQDIRGGNEKLFF
DNA: TGCGCCAGCAGCCAAGATATAAGGGGGGGGAATGAAAAACTGTTTTTT
J: TRBJ1-4
V: TRBV4-3
D: NA
size: NA

CDR3: CASSTLAGGWDEQFF
DNA: TGTGCCAGCAGCACCCTAGCGGGGGGTTGGGATGAGCAGTTCTTC
J: TRBJ2-1
V: TRBV5-6
D: TRBD2
size: NA